This T cell receptor (beta chain) was documented in a study of blood T cell repertoires in COVID-19. About the study: Spain, Italy and the United States supplied samples that represented acute and convalescent COVID-19. T cells, B-cell-depleted T cells, or PBMCs supplied cDNA or gDNA.

Per the germline V gene, CDR1 is SGHTA and CDR2 is FQGNSA. V lost 4 bases and J 11 bases, leaving 9 bases between the germline ends. This CDR3 has 11 amino acids. Study processing details: Quantification of nucleated cells was approximated via reference gene primer amplification. Produced via immunoSEQ multiplex PCR; TCRdb's table is partial and in-frame only. The V and J calls and clone size are taken from that table; D and trimming were inferred from the DNA. This table has roughly 100,000 clones, just under 85% appearing once. The sample holds a few counts of this clone. The TCR comes from a woman older than 75 with active or convalescent COVID-19. The sequencing sample was made of peripheral blood. The chain is built from TRBV7-2 and TRBJ1-5; a possible D gene is TRBD1 (5 bases). The CDR3 sequence is CASSSGMAQHF. The DNA of the CDR3 is TGTGCCAGCAGCTCAGGGATGGCCCAGCATTTT.